These 15 T cell receptor beta chains were sequenced from one sample in a study of T-cell memory formation after mild COVID-19. TCRdb ran MiXCR on the 5' RACE reads and lists one entry per CDR3 protein. The table has some 310,000 distinct CDR3 sequences, approximately 22% seen once. The source material was PBMCs or a T cell subset sorted from them (not recorded which). The receptors originated from a man aged 18-30 years who had mild COVID-19 (a few samples of this study predate the infection). Cell type and time point are not known.

The chain joins TRBV3-1 to TRBJ2-5, with D uncertain. Trimming cost V 5 bases and J 5 bases, with 18 bases left between them. The CDR3 consists of 15 residues. In germline, CDR1 is LGHDT, CDR2 YNNKEL (reference sequence). For the CDR3, the DNA is TGTGCCAGCAGCAACTACCGTGAGACGGCGGAGACCCAGTACTTC. Translated: CASSNYRETAETQYF.

The rearrangement joins TRBV4-1 to TRBJ1-1; 10 bases are a match to TRBD1. The CDR3 spans 15 residues. Trimming removed 3 bases from V and 3 bases from J; junction bases left unmatched: 4. The germline V gene has CDR1 MGHRA and CDR2 YSYEKL. The CDR3 is CASSHVDRGDTEAFF. Written as DNA, the CDR3 is TGCGCCAGCAGCCACGTGGACAGGGGGGACACTGAAGCTTTCTTT.

A word on this clonotype: A much larger clone sits a single nucleotide away, making a read error possible. The rearrangement joins TRBV29-1 to TRBJ1-6; possible D gene TRBD1, 6 bases. The CDR3 runs to 13 residues. The germline V gene encodes CDR1 SQVTM and CDR2 ANQGSEA. The CDR3 spells CSVGADRNSPLQF. The CDR3 bases are TGCAGCGTGGGGGCAGATAGAAATTCACCCCTCCAATTT.

A few counts support this clonotype. The chain couples TRBV19 to TRBJ1-5; TRBD1 matches at 8 bases. CDR3 length equals 16 residues. Germline CDR1 is LNHDA and CDR2 is SQIVND (reference sequence). V trimming: 6 bases; J trimming: 7 bases; junction bases outside the gene matches: 14. CDR3 sequence: CASRNLNQGARQPQHF. In DNA, the CDR3 is TGTGCCAGTAGGAATCTGAATCAGGGGGCACGGCAGCCCCAGCATTTT. The whole variable domain, remainder taken from reference TRBV19 and TRBJ1-5, is DGGITQSPKYLFRKEGQNVTLSCEQNLNHDAMYWYRQDPGQGLRLIYYSQIVNDFQKGDIAEGYSVSREKKESFPLTVTSAQKNPTAFYLCASRNLNQGARQPQHFGDGTRLSIL.

In its sample, this clonotype was seen a few times. The chain recombines TRBV5-5 with TRBJ2-7, with unresolved D. The CDR3 is 14 amino acids. Between the trimmed V and J ends, which lost 1 base and 2 bases, there was a span of 10 bases. Germline CDR1 and CDR2: SGHKS and YYEKEE (reference sequence). In DNA form, the CDR3 reads TGTGCCAGCAGCTTGTGGTTGAGGACCTACGAGCAGTACGTC. It is translated as CASSLWLRTYEQYV.

This clonotype appeared a few times. J is TRBJ1-2 and V is TRBV7-2; D gene uncertain. CDR1 is SGHTA, CDR2 FQGNSA, per germline. This CDR3 has 18 amino acids. V was pared by 0 bases and J by 1 base, with 18 bases between. CDR3 amino acids: CASSLAIVAVGVNYGYTF. CDR3 in DNA: TGTGCCAGCAGCTTAGCTATTGTTGCGGTCGGGGTTAACTATGGCTACACCTTC. Together with reference TRBV7-2 and TRBJ1-2, the CDR3 gives the full variable domain: GAGVSQSPSNKVTEKGKDVELRCDPISGHTALYWYRQSLGQGLEFLIYFQGNSAPDKSGLPSDRFSAERTGGSVSTLTIQRTQQEDSAVYLCASSLAIVAVGVNYGYTFGSGTRLTVV.

The rearrangement uses TRBV4-1 and TRBJ1-4; no clear D gene. Trimming stripped 1 base from V and 4 bases from J, with 7 bases between. CDR1 MGHRA and CDR2 YSYEKL come from the germline V gene. The CDR3 loop spans 14 amino acids. Here the CDR3 reads CASSQVSSNEKLFF. The DNA for the CDR3 is TGCGCCAGCAGCCAAGTCTCCAGTAATGAAAAACTGTTTTTT.

The sample holds a few counts of this clonotype. The rearrangement links TRBV5-1 to TRBJ1-1; D possibly corresponds to TRBD1 (5 bases). The V gene's germline CDR1 is SGHRS and CDR2 YFSETQ. The CDR3 has 13 residues. The V gene lost 1 base and the J gene lost 5 bases, with 9 bases spanning the gap. In DNA, the CDR3 is TGCGCCAGCAGCTTGCAGGGTGTGACTGAAGCTTTCTTT. As protein: CASSLQGVTEAFF.

This clonotype has only a few counts. The rearrangement uses TRBV6-5 and TRBJ2-7, with D possibly TRBD2 on 7 matching bases. The CDR3 is 12 amino acids. V was cut by 5 bases and J by 7 bases, with 12 bases left in between. The germline CDR1 and CDR2 sequences are MNHEY and SVGAGI. As DNA, the CDR3 is TGTGCCAGCAGTCAGGCGGGGGCTGAGCAGTACTTC. Protein: CASSQAGAEQYF.

The V call is TRBV12-3 or TRBV12-4, the J call TRBJ2-5; 11 bases match TRBD2. V was pared by 1 base and J by 0 bases, with 4 bases of the junction left unmatched. The CDR3 extends over 17 amino acids. CDR3 sequence reads: CASSLGSSGGYQETQYF. For the CDR3, the DNA is TGTGCCAGCAGTTTAGGGTCTAGCGGGGGGTACCAAGAGACCCAGTACTTC.

The chain joins TRBV6-5 to TRBJ2-2; tentative D call: TRBD2 (6 bases). This CDR3 has 16 amino acids. Trimming pared 6 bases from V and 7 bases from J, leaving 21 bases between. Germline V lookup: CDR1 MNHEY, CDR2 SVGAGI. The DNA for the CDR3 is TGTGCCAGCAGGGATCGGGACTCCAGATTCGGCGGGGAGCTGTTTTTT. Translating it yields CASRDRDSRFGGELFF.

This clonotype was counted only a few times. The rearrangement uses TRBV6-5 and TRBJ1-1; TRBD1 is a possible D gene (5 bases). The CDR3 sequence is 17 residues long. Between the trimmed V and J ends, which lost 4 bases and 0 bases, there was a span of 18 bases. The germline V gene has CDR1 MNHEY and CDR2 SVGAGI. CDR3 nucleotide sequence: TGTGCCAGCAGTTTCGTCACCCCCGGGACGGTGAACACTGAAGCTTTCTTT. Protein sequence: CASSFVTPGTVNTEAFF.

The V call is TRBV5-1, the J call TRBJ1-2, with D unresolved. Trimming took 1 base from V and 5 from J, leaving 9 bases between them. Germline V gene sequence: CDR1 SGHRS, CDR2 YFSETQ. This CDR3 has 13 amino acids. CDR3 sequence (DNA): TGCGCCAGCAGCTTGTCTGTAGATTATGGCTACACCTTC. It encodes CASSLSVDYGYTF.

This sequence joins TRBV7-2 and TRBJ2-1, with no clear D. The CDR3 sequence is 14 residues long. The germline CDR1 and CDR2 sequences are SGHTA and FQGNSA. Trimming shortened V by 3 bases and J by 4 bases, and 10 bases separated the two germline ends. As DNA, the CDR3 is TGTGCCAGCAGCTTGTCAAACGGGTACAATGAGCAGTTCTTC. Protein: CASSLSNGYNEQFF.

This clonotype showed up just a few times. The V and J genes are TRBV5-1 and TRBJ2-1; perhaps TRBD2 as D (5 bases). Germline V gene data show CDR1 as SGHRS and CDR2 as YFSETQ. With 3 bases removed from V and 3 bases from J, the gap between germline ends came to 10 bases. The CDR3 contains 14 residues. CDR3 coding DNA: TGCGCCAGCAGCTCTGACTACCTCTACAATGAGCAGTTCTTC. Translation: CASSSDYLYNEQFF.